Below, one T cell receptor (beta chain) is given with its context. The antigen remains undetermined. Here the CDR3 omits its conserved ending phenylalanine or tryptophan, so a read error is the likely source. The limits of the CDR3 on the DNA are not certain, so only TCRdb's listed CDR3 is given. Germline loops: CDR1 DFQATT, CDR2 SNEGSKA (reference sequence). The CDR3 is made up of 9 amino acids, end residues included. The assay was immunoSEQ multiplex PCR, and TCRdb's table has in-frame clones only and misses some. Among more than 95,000 clones listed, 89% were seen once. This sample was taken from a study of T cell responses to AZD1222 COVID-19 vaccine. Overall study findings and caveats: Among the donors, most were white British and more were female, and clonal diversity was possibly underestimated. The study found Spike-specific TCR breadth and depth rose after two AZD1222 doses. Repertoire sampling occurred only after the peak T cell response.

The gene calls are TRBV20-1 and TRBJ2-3; TRBD2, the table's D call, lacks a check against the DNA. This material consisted of peripheral blood, taken on day 0 of AZD1222 vaccination. The receptor was isolated from an adult in good health. This chain's CDR3 is CSASPWGLA.